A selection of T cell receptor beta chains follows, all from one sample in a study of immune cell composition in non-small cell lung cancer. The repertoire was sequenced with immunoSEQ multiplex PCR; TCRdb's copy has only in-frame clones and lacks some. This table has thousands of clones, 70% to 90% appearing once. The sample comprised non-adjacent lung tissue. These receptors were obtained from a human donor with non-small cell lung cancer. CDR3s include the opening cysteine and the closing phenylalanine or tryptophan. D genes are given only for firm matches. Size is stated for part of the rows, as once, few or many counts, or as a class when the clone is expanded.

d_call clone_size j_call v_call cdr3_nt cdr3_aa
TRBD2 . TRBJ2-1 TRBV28 TGTGCCAGCACCTACGGGGGGGCATTTTACAATGAGCAGTTCTTC CASTYGGAFYNEQFF
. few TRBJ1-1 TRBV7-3 TGTGCCAGCAGCTCTCAACAGGGAACTGAAGCTTTCTTT CASSSQQGTEAFF
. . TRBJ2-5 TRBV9 TGTGCCAGCAGCGGAACCGGGATTCCAAGAGAGACCCAGTACTTC CASSGTGIPRETQYF
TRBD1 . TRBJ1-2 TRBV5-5 TGTGCCAGCATCCTTGCCCCCCTTACAGGGGATGGCTACACCTTC CASILAPLTGDGYTF
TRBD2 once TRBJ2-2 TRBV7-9 TGTGCCAGCAGCTTAGAGACTAGCAGGAGCACCGGGGAGCTGTTTTTT CASSLETSRSTGELFF
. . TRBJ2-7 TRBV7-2 TGTGCCAGCAGCCAGGACAGCGCAGCCTACGAGCAGTACTTC CASSQDSAAYEQYF
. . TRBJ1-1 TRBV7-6 TGTGCCAGCAGCCCCAGGGGCGGGCTGAACACTGAAGCTTTCTTT CASSPRGGLNTEAFF
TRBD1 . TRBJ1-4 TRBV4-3 TGCGCCAGCAGCCAAGAATTTGGACAGGGGGTTGAAAAACTGTTTTTT CASSQEFGQGVEKLFF
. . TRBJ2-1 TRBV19 TGTGCCAGTAGTCGGCTACAGGGAGGTGAGCAGTTCTTC CASSRLQGGEQFF
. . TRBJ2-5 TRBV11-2 TGTGCCAGCAGTTTCGGAGGGGGCGGAGAGACCCAGTACTTC CASSFGGGGETQYF
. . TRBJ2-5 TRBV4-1 TGCGCCAGCAGCCAAGATCGAGGAAACAGCCAAGAGACCCAGTACTTC CASSQDRGNSQETQYF
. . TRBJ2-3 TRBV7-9 TGTGCCAGCAGCTTAAAACTGCGAGATACGCAGTATTTT CASSLKLRDTQYF
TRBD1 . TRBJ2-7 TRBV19 TGTGCCAGTGGACAGGGGATCTACGAGCAGTACTTC CASGQGIYEQYF
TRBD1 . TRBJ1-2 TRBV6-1 TGTGCCAGCTGGGGGTCAGGGGGTGACTATGGCTACACCTTC CASWGSGGDYGYTF
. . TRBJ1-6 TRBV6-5 TGTGCCAGCAGTGCCGGCCCCTATAATTCACCCCTCCACTTT CASSAGPYNSPLHF
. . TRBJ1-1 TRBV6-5 TGTGCCAGCAGTTACTCGGTGGGTAGGACTGAAGCTTTCTTT CASSYSVGRTEAFF
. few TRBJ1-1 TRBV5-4 TGTGCCAGCAGGGGGACAAGGAACACTGAAGCTTTCTTT CASRGTRNTEAFF
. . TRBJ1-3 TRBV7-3 TGTGCCAGCAGCTTAGGGGGGGAAGGGAACACCATATATTTT CASSLGGEGNTIYF
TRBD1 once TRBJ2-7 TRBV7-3 TGTGCCAGCAGTCTGACAGGGGGCGAGCAGTACTTC CASSLTGGEQYF
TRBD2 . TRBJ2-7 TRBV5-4 TGTGCCAGCAGCTTGCCGGGGGGCTCCTACGAGCAGTACTTC CASSLPGGSYEQYF
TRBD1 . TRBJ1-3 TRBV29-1 TGCAGCGTTGCGGGACAGGGGTACGGAAACACCATATATTTT CSVAGQGYGNTIYF
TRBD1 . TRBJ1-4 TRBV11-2 TGTGCCAGCAGCTTAGGACAGGGGCCGTTTAATGAAAAACTGTTTTTT CASSLGQGPFNEKLFF
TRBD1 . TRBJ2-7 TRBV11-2 TGTGCCAGCAGCTTAGCTGGGGTGGGACAGGGGGCGGGCGAGCAGTACTTC CASSLAGVGQGAGEQYF
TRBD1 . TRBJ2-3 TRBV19 TGTGCCAGTAGTAAGGACCCCCCAGGGGGCGTCGCAGATACGCAGTATTTT CASSKDPPGGVADTQYF
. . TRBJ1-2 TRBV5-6 TGTGCCAGCAGCTTGGACCGGGGCTACACCTTC CASSLDRGYTF
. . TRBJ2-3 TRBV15 TGTGCCACCAGCAGAGATCCTGGCACAGATACGCAGTATTTT CATSRDPGTDTQYF
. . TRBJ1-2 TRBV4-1 TGCGCCAGCAGCCAGGGCAGGGCCCCTCCCGCTAACTATGGCTACACCTTC CASSQGRAPPANYGYTF
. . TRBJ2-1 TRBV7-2 TGTGCCAGCAGCCCACTTAGAGGGTACAATGAGCAGTTCTTC CASSPLRGYNEQFF
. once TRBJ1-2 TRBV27 TGTGCCAGCAGTCCCCGGGACACCGACTATGGCTACACCTTC CASSPRDTDYGYTF
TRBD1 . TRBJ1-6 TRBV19 TGTGCCAGTAGTATTCGCGGGACAGGGAATTCACCCCTCCACTTT CASSIRGTGNSPLHF
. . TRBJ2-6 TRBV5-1 TGCGCCAGCAGCTTGGCCGCTGGGGCCAACGTCCTGACTTTC CASSLAAGANVLTF
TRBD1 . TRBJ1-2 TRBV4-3 TGCGCCAGCAGCAGGACAGGGGGCTATGGCTACACCTTC CASSRTGGYGYTF
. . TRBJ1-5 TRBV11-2 TGTGCCAGCAGCAAGGACCCCCCCCAGCCCCAGCATTTT CASSKDPPQPQHF
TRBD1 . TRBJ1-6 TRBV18 TGTGCCAGCTCACCCGGACAGGATTCACCCCTCCACTTT CASSPGQDSPLHF
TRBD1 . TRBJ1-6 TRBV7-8 TGTGCCAGCAGCTTCACCTTCGGACAGGGGACTTATAATTCACCCCTCCACTTT CASSFTFGQGTYNSPLHF
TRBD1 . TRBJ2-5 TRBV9 TGTGCCAGCAGCGAGGAGACAGGGGATTGGACCCAGTACTTC CASSEETGDWTQYF
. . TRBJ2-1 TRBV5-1 TGCGCCAGCAGCCTGATAAATGAGCAGTTCTTC CASSLINEQFF
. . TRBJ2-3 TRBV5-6 TGTGCCAGCACCCGAAGGGTGAGGACCGGGTCTAGCACAGATACGCAGTATTTT CASTRRVRTGSSTDTQYF
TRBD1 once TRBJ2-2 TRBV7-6 TGTGCCAGCAGCTTATGGGGACAGACGACCGGGGAGCTGTTTTTT CASSLWGQTTGELFF
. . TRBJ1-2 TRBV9 TGTGCCAGCAGCGTAGCTCCCACAGCTTATGGCTACACCTTC CASSVAPTAYGYTF
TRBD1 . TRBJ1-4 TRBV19 TGTGCCAGTATAGGGACAGGGCGGGAAAAACTGTTTTTT CASIGTGREKLFF
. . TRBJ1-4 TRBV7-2 TGTGCCAGCAGCTTATCGGGCGAAAAACTGTTTTTT CASSLSGEKLFF
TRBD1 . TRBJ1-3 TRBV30 TGTGCCTGTACATCGGGACAGGCGGGAGGAAACACCATATATTTT CACTSGQAGGNTIYF
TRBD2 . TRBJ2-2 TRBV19 TGTGCCAGTAGGGAGGGGAGGGAGACCGGGGAGCTGTTTTTT CASREGRETGELFF
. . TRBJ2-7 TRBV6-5 TGTGCCAGCAGCCTGACGGGGGTTTCCTACGAGCAGTACTTC CASSLTGVSYEQYF
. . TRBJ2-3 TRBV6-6 TGTGCCAGCAGTCCCAGGGGCCGTACTAGCACAGATACGCAGTATTTT CASSPRGRTSTDTQYF
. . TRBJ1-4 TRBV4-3 TGCGCCAGCAGCCAGGTTTATTTACTTGCAACTAATGAAAAACTGTTTTTT CASSQVYLLATNEKLFF
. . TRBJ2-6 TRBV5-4 TGTGCCAGCAGCCCGCCGCAGGGCGCTGGGGCCAACGTCCTGACTTTC CASSPPQGAGANVLTF
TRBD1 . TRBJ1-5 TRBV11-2 TGTGCCAGCAGCCGACAGGGGAACAATCAGCCCCAGCATTTT CASSRQGNNQPQHF
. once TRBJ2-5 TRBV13 TGTGCCAGCAGCTTACAAGGGAAAGAGACCCAGTACTTC CASSLQGKETQYF
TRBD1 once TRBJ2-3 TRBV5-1 TGCGCCAGCAGCATCGGACAGGGGGCAGATACGCAGTATTTT CASSIGQGADTQYF
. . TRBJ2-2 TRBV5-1 TGCGCCAGCAGTCGACAGAGCCTGAACACCGGGGAGCTGTTTTTT CASSRQSLNTGELFF